The clone carrying this TCR beta chain is medium-sized within its sample. Its antigen is as yet unknown. Per the authors' pipeline: A classifier for distant metastasis in papillary thyroid cancer was constructed using CDR3 differences observed across clinicopathological groups. TCRdb re-analyzed the PCR reads using MiXCR. The V and J calls and clone size are TCRdb's, not the authors'. The repertoire holds around 16,000 clones, with more than 20% as singletons. The sample originates from a study of metastatic and nonmetastatic thyroid tumors. Study context: Comparison of repertoires was carried out across blood and tumor or nodule tissue from malignant and benign thyroid patients. Regarding the study as a whole: It was reported that TCR beta diversity was significantly higher in malignant thyroid tumors than benign nodules, in blood and tumor.

Germline CDR1 SGHRS, CDR2 YFSETQ. Deletions cut 1 base from V and 7 bases from J, with 11 bases between. CDR3 length equals 13 residues. Thyroid surgery had not been preceded by any treatment in any patient. Material for sequencing was blood. This rearrangement joins TRBV5-1 to TRBJ1-2; D possibly corresponds to TRBD1 (5 bases). The receptor was isolated from a male donor with papillary thyroid cancer or a benign thyroid nodule (not recorded which). Some clones in this sample may be carry-over from other donors' samples. In DNA, the CDR3 is TGCGCCAGCAGCTTGCCCGGGGCGCTTGGCTACACCTTC. It codes for CASSLPGALGYTF.